This T cell receptor beta chain stems from a study of blood T cells in healthy people across ages. In the case of this clonotype: Its antigen is as yet unknown.

The CDR3 is made up of 15 amino acids. Germline CDR1 SGHTA, CDR2 FQGNSA. Caucasian, healthy and from Russia, the donors were aged between about 6 and 100. At least 6 micrograms of total RNA were extracted per sample. Using a J-beta primer mix together with a sample-barcoded 5' primer, a second PCR was run for 7 to 11 cycles. MiXCR, applied by TCRdb to the 5' RACE reads, yields one record per CDR3 protein. The table records 1,800,000 or so distinct CDR3 sequences, approximately 40% of them present only once. General study points: Long-lived donors carried more naive CD4+ cells and greater diversity than aged donors. Among T cells, TCR beta diversity per million cells dropped roughly linearly as age rose.

Sequences were obtained from blood. This clonotype was sampled from a human donor in good health. The rearrangement links TRBV7-2 to TRBJ2-4; D is possibly TRBD1 or TRBD2 (5 bases each). The assigned J gene may be wrong: the sequence end matches TRBJ2-7 better. For the CDR3, the DNA is TGTGCCAGCACCAAAGGGGACCGAGATTCCTACGAGCAGTACTTC. It is translated as CASTKGDRDSYEQYF.